Following are 8 T cell receptor beta chains from one sample sequenced in a study of blood T cells in healthy people across ages. It was with a sample-barcoded 5' primer and a J-beta primer mix that a second PCR of roughly 7 to 12 cycles was run. TCRdb passed the 5' RACE reads through MiXCR, listing each CDR3 protein once. The top ten clones hold less than 25% of a sample with more than 650,000 distinct CDR3 sequences, about a fifth of them seen once. Material for sequencing was blood. All receptors come from a man in his 70s in good health.

This clonotype was seen a handful of times. The chain is built from TRBV29-1 and TRBJ2-1, with TRBD2 matching 7 bases. The germline V gene has CDR1 SQVTM and CDR2 ANQGSEA. Losses at the gene ends were 7 bases for V and 4 bases for J; bases not matched to a gene: 10. This CDR3 contains 14 residues. CDR3 loop: CSAYLAVQYNEQFF. The CDR3 DNA is TGCAGCGCATATCTAGCGGTGCAATACAATGAGCAGTTCTTC.

Turning to this clonotype: A junction end diverges from the germline sequence, so it may reflect a read error. The V call is TRBV7-9, the J call TRBJ1-2, with 7 bases fitting TRBD1. The germline V gene encodes CDR1 SEHNR and CDR2 FQNEAQ (reference sequence). This CDR3 comprises 15 residues. CDR3: CSSTLGDSPNYGYTF. The CDR3 nucleotides are TGTTCCAGCACCTTAGGGGACAGCCCTAACTATGGCTACACCTTC.

V and J are TRBV12-3 or TRBV12-4 and TRBJ2-3; 11 bases map to TRBD2. Germline trimming cut 7 bases from V and 4 bases from J; bases unmatched to any gene: 4. The CDR3 contains 14 residues. CDR3 sequence reads: CASTRGLAADTQYF. DNA of the CDR3: TGTGCCAGCACGAGGGGACTAGCGGCAGATACGCAGTATTTT.

CDR3 in amino acids: CASSLEVGGENTGELFF. The CDR3, as DNA: TGTGCCAGCAGCTTAGAAGTCGGGGGAGAGAACACCGGGGAGCTGTTTTTT. The chain links TRBV7-2 to TRBJ2-2; the D gene is possibly TRBD2 (6 bases). Per germline, CDR1 SGHTA and CDR2 FQGNSA. The V gene lost 1 base and the J gene lost 1 base, with 13 bases spanning the gap. This CDR3 spans 17 amino acids.

The chain is built from TRBV20-1 and TRBJ1-2, with D possibly matching TRBD1 (6 bases). CDR3 length equals 14 residues. The ends were cut back, 4 bases at V and 4 bases at J, with 16 bases in the middle. CDR1 is DFQATT, CDR2 SNEGSKA, per germline (reference sequence). This CDR3 is CSAKHGQSGYGYTF. The DNA of the CDR3 is TGCAGTGCTAAACACGGACAGTCAGGCTATGGCTACACCTTC.

This clonotype has just a few counts. The V gene is TRBV20-1, the J gene TRBJ2-1, with TRBD2 matching 12 bases. The CDR3 length is 15 residues. With V trimmed by 1 base and J by 12 bases, 10 bases remained unmatched. CDR1 and CDR2 from the germline V gene are DFQATT and SNEGSKA (reference sequence). The CDR3: CSARGLAGAPSGQFF. The CDR3 DNA sequence: TGCAGTGCTAGAGGACTAGCGGGGGCTCCAAGTGGGCAGTTCTTC.

This clonotype was recorded many times. The V gene is TRBV28, the J gene TRBJ1-1; 9 nucleotides align to TRBD1. The germline CDR1 and CDR2 sequences are MDHEN and SYDVKM. V was pared by 3 bases and J by 1 base, with 3 bases of the junction left unmatched. CDR3 length equals 15 residues. This chain's CDR3 is CASSFRDRANTEAFF. CDR3 DNA: TGTGCCAGCAGTTTTCGGGACAGGGCGAACACTGAAGCTTTCTTT.

This clonotype came up a few times. In DNA, the CDR3 is TGTGCCAGCAGTCGCGACAGGGATACTAATGAAAAACTGTTTTTT. Amino acids: CASSRDRDTNEKLFF. The V and J genes are TRBV7-9 and TRBJ1-4; 7 bases line up with TRBD1. The J segment lost 2 bases and the V segment lost 6 bases, leaving 6 bases of the junction unmatched. The CDR3 spans 15 residues. Germline V gives CDR1 SEHNR, CDR2 FQNEAQ (reference sequence). Full variable domain (rest looked up from reference TRBV7-9 and TRBJ1-4): DTGVSQNPRHKITKRGQNVTFRCDPISEHNRLYWYRQTLGQGPEFLTYFQNEAQLEKSRLLSDRFSAERPKGSFSTLEIQRTEQGDSAMYLCASSRDRDTNEKLFFGSGTQLSVL.